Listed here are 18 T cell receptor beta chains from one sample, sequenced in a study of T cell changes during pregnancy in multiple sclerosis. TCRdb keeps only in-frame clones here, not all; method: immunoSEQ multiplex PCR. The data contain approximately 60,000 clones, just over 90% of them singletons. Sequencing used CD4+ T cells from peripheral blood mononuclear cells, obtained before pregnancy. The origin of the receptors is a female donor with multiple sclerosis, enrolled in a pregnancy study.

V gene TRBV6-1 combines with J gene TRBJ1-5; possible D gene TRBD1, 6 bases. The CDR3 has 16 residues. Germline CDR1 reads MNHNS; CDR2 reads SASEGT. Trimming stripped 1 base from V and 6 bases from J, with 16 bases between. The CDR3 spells CASSEGSGGRGQPQHF. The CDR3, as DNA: TGTGCCAGCAGTGAAGGGAGCGGGGGGCGAGGTCAGCCCCAGCATTTT.

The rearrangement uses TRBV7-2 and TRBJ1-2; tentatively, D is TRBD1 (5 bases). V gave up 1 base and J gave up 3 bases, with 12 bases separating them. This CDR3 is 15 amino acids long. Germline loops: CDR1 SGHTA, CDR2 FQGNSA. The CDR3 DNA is TGTGCCAGCAGCTTAGTCGGCGGGGGAGACTATGGCTACACCTTC. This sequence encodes CASSLVGGGDYGYTF.

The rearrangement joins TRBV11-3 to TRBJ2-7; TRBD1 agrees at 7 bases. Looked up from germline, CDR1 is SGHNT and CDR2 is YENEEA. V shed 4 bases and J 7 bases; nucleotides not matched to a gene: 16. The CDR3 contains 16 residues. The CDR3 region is CASSSTTGQVRGEQYF. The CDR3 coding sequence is TGTGCCAGCAGCTCAACAACCGGACAGGTGAGGGGAGAGCAGTACTTC.

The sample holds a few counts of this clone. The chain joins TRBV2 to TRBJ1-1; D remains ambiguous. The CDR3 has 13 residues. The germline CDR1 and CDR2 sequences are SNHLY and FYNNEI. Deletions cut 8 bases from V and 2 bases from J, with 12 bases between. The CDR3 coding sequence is TGTGCCAGCGGTAGACAAGGAAACACTGAAGCTTTCTTT. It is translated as CASGRQGNTEAFF.

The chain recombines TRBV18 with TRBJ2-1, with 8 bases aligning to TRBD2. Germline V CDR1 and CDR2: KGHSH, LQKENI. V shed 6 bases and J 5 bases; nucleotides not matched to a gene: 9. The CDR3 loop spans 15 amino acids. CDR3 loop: CASSRETSANNEQFF. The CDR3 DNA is TGTGCCAGCTCCCGGGAGACTAGCGCAAACAATGAGCAGTTCTTC.

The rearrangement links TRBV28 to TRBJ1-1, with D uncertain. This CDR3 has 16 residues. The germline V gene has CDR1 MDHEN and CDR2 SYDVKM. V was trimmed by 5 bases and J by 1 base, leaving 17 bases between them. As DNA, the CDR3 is TGTGCCAGCAGTACGGGATTAAATATACCGAACACTGAAGCTTTCTTT. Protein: CASSTGLNIPNTEAFF.

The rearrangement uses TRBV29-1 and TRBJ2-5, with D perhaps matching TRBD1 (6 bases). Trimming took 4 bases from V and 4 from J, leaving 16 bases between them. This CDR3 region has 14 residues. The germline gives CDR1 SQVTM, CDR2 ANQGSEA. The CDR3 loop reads CSVGPGAGGETQYF. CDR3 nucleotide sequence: TGCAGCGTTGGTCCAGGGGCTGGAGGAGAGACCCAGTACTTC.

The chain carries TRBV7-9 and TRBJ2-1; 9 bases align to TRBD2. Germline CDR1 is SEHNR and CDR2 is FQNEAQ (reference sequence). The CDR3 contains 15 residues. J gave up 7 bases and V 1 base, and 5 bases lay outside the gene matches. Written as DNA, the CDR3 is TGTGCCAGCAGCTTAGATAGCGGGAGTCTTAATGAGCAGTTCTTC. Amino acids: CASSLDSGSLNEQFF.

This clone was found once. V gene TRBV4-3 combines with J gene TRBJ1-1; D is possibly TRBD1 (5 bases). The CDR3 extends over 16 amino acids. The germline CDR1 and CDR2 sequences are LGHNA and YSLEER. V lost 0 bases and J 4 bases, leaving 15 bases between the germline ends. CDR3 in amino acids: CASSQDGGGRGTEAFF. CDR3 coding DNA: TGCGCCAGCAGCCAAGATGGAGGCGGGAGGGGCACTGAAGCTTTCTTT.

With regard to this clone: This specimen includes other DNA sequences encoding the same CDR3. The CDR3 DNA sequence: TGTGCCAGCAGCTTAAGGGGGAATCAGCCCCAGCATTTT. This encodes CASSLRGNQPQHF. The chain employs TRBV7-2 and TRBJ1-5; D may be TRBD1 (6 bases). This CDR3 has 13 amino acids. Germline V gene sequence: CDR1 SGHTA, CDR2 FQGNSA. The V end was cut by 2 bases, the J end by 4 bases, with 6 bases between.

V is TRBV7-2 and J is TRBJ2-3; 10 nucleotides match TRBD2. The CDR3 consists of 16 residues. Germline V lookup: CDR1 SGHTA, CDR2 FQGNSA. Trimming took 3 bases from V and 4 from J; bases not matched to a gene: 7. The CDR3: CASSFSLLAGADTQYF. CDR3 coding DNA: TGTGCCAGCAGCTTTTCGCTCCTAGCGGGAGCAGATACGCAGTATTTT.

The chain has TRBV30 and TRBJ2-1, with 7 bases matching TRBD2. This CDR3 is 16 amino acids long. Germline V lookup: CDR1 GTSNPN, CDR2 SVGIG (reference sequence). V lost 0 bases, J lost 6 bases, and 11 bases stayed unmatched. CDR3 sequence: CAWSVKLPASGNEQFF. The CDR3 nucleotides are TGTGCCTGGAGTGTAAAGTTACCGGCTAGCGGCAATGAGCAGTTCTTC.

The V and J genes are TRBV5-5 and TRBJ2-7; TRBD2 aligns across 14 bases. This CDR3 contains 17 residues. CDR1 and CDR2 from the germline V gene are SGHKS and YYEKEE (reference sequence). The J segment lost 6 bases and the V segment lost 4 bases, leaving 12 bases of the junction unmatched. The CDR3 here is CASSPGRGLAGVGEQYF. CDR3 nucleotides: TGTGCCAGCAGCCCGGGGCGGGGACTAGCGGGAGTGGGCGAGCAGTACTTC.

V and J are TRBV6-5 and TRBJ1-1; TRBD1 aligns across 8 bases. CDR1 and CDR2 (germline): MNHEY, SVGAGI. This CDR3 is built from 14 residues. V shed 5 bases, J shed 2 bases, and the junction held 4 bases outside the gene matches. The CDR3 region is CASSGTGHNTEAFF. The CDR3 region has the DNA TGTGCCAGCAGTGGGACAGGCCACAACACTGAAGCTTTCTTT.

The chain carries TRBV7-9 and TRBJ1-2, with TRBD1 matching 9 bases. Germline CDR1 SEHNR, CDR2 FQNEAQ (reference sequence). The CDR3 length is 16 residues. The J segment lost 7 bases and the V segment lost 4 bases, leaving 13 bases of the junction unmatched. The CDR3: CASSSYIGTGSSGYTF. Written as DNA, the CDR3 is TGTGCCAGCAGCTCGTATATAGGGACAGGGTCTTCTGGCTACACCTTC.

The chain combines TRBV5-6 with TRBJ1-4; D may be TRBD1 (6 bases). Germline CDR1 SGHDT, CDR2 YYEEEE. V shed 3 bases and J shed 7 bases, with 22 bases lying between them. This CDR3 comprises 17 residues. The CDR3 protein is CASSSYLRQERSEKLFF. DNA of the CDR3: TGTGCCAGCAGCTCCTATCTTCGACAGGAGAGGAGTGAAAAACTGTTTTTT.

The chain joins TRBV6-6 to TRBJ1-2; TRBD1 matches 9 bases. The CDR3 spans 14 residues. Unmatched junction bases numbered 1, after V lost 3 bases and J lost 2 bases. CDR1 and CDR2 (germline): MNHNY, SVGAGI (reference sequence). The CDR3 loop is CASSYGTGNYGYTF. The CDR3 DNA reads TGTGCCAGCAGTTATGGGACAGGGAACTATGGCTACACCTTC.

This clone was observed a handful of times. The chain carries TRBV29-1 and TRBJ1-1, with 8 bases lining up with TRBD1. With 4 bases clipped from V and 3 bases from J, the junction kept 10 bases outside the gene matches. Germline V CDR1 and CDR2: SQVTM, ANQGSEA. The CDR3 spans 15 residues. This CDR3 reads CSVVRGGQGDTEAFF. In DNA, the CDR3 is TGCAGCGTTGTCCGCGGAGGACAGGGCGACACTGAAGCTTTCTTT.